This T cell receptor beta chain appears in the sequencing data of a study of blood T cell repertoires in COVID-19. Study background: Whether acute or convalescent, the COVID-19 samples came from the United States, Italy and Spain.

Sequencing was performed with immunoSEQ multiplex PCR; in TCRdb, only in-frame clones are kept and a portion is missing. The sample yields around 240,000 clones, 82% seen once. V was pared by 5 bases and J by 2 bases, with 13 bases between. CDR3 length: 15 residues. CDR1 and CDR2 from the germline V gene are MNHEY and SVGAGI. The J gene is TRBJ2-1, the V gene TRBV6-5, with D perhaps matching TRBD1 (6 bases). Material for sequencing was peripheral blood. The TCR sequence derives from a woman older than 75 with acute or convalescent COVID-19. The CDR3 loop is CASSPDRSPYNEQFF. DNA for the CDR3: TGTGCCAGCAGTCCTGACAGGTCCCCCTACAATGAGCAGTTCTTC.